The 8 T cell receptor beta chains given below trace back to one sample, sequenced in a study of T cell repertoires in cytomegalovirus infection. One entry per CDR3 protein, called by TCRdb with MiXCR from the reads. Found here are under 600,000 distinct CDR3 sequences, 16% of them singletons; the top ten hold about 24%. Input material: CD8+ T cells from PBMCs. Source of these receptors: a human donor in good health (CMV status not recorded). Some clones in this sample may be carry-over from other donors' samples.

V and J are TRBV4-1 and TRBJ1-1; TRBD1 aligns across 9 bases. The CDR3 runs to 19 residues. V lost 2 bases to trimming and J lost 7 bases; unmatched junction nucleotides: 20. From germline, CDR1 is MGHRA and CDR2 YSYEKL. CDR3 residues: CASSQTGTGFPRGEYEAFF. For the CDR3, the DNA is TGCGCCAGCAGCCAAACCGGGACAGGGTTTCCCCGGGGGGAGTATGAAGCTTTCTTT.

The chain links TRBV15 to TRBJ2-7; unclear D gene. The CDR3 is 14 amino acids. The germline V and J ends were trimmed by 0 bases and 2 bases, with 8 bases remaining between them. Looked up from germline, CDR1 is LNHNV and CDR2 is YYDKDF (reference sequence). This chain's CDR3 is CATSRETVTYEQYF. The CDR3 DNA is TGTGCCACCAGCAGAGAAACGGTGACCTACGAGCAGTACTTC.

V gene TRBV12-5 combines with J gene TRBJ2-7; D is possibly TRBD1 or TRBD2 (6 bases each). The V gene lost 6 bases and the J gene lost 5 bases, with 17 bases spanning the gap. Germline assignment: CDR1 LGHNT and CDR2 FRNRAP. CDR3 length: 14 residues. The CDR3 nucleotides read TGTGCTAGTGGGCCCCGGGGGCCTCTCGACGAGCAGTACTTC. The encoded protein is CASGPRGPLDEQYF.

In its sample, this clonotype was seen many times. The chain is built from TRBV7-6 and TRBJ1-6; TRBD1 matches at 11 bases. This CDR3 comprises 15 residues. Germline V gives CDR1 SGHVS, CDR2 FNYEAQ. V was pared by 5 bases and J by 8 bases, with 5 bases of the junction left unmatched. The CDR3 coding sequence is TGTGCCAGCAGCGCTGGACAGGGGGCTCATTCACCCCTCCACTTT. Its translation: CASSAGQGAHSPLHF.

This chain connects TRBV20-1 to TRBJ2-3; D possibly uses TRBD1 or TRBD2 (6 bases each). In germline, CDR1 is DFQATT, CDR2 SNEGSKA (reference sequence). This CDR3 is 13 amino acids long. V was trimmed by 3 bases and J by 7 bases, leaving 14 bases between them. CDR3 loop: CSASRGPPYTQYF. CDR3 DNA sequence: TGCAGTGCTAGCCGGGGGCCCCCCTATACGCAGTATTTT.

The CDR3: CASGTQQGPTDTQYF. The CDR3 coding sequence is TGTGCCAGCGGGACGCAACAGGGCCCCACAGATACGCAGTATTTT. This chain links TRBV6-5 with TRBJ2-3; TRBD1 is a possible D gene (6 bases). Looked up from germline, CDR1 is MNHEY and CDR2 is SVGAGI. The CDR3 totals 15 residues. The germline V and J ends were trimmed by 8 bases and 2 bases, with 17 bases remaining between them.

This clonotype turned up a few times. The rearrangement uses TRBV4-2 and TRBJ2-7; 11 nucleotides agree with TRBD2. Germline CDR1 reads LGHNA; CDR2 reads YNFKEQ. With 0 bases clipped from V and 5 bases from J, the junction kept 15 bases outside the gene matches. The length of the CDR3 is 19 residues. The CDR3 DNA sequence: TGTGCCAGCAGCCAAGATTTGAGGCTAGCGGGAGGAGGGTTCCACGAGCAGTACTTC. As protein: CASSQDLRLAGGGFHEQYF.

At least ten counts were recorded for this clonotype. The CDR3 bases are TGTGCCAGCAGCTTAGAAGGCTACTCCTACGAGCAGTACTTC. Its translation is CASSLEGYSYEQYF. V gene TRBV7-3 combines with J gene TRBJ2-7; D not certain. CDR3 length equals 14 residues. The V and J ends lost 2 bases and 0 bases respectively, with 8 bases between them. Germline V gives CDR1 SGHTA, CDR2 FQGTGA. Drawing the rest from reference TRBV7-3 and TRBJ2-7, the complete variable domain is GAGVSQTPSNKVTEKGKYVELRCDPISGHTALYWYRQSLGQGPEFLIYFQGTGAADDSGLPNDRFFAVRPEGSVSTLKIQRTERGDSAVYLCASSLEGYSYEQYFGPGTRLTVT.